This record concerns one T cell receptor (beta chain) sequence. This CDR3 has 17 residues. The ends lost 5 bases at V and 0 bases at J; junction bases unmatched: 11. Germline loops: CDR1 SQVTM, CDR2 ANQGSEA. Clones were sequenced by immunoSEQ multiplex PCR, and TCRdb holds only the in-frame ones, with some missing. The data contain approximately 260,000 clones, about 79% of them seen just once; the ten biggest clones take up roughly 10%. The sample belongs to a study of blood T cell repertoires in COVID-19. As for the study in general: Sources were T cells, B-cell-depleted T cells, or PBMCs; the material itself was cDNA or gDNA.

The source of this sequence is a woman older than 75 with acute or convalescent COVID-19. The chain joins TRBV29-1 to TRBJ1-2, with 11 bases fitting TRBD1. The sequencing sample was made of peripheral blood. The CDR3, as DNA: TGCAGCGTTCCGCGTCCCCGGACAGGGGGCACTAACTATGGCTACACCTTC. The encoded protein is CSVPRPRTGGTNYGYTF. Drawing the rest from reference TRBV29-1 and TRBJ1-2, the complete variable domain is SAVISQKPSRDICQRGTSLTIQCQVDSQVTMMFWYRQQPGQSLTLIATANQGSEATYESGFVIDKFPISRPNLTFSTLTVSNMSPEDSSIYLCSVPRPRTGGTNYGYTFGSGTRLTVV.